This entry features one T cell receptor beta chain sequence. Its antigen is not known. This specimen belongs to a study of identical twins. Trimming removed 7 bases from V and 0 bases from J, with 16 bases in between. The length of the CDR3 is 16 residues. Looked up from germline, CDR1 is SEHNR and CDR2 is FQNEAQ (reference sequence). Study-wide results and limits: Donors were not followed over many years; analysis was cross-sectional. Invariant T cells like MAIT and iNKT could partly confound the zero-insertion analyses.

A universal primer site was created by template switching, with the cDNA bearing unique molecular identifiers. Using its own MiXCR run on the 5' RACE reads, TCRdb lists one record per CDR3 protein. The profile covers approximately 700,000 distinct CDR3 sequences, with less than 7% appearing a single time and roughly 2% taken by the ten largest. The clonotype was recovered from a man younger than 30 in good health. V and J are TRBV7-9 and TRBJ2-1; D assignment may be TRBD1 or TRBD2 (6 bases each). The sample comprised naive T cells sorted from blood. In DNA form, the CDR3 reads TGTGCCAGCACCCTTACCGGGGGCCGCTCCTACAATGAGCAGTTCTTC. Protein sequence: CASTLTGGRSYNEQFF.